The rows below give T cell receptor beta chains drawn from one sample of a study of T cell responses to AZD1222 COVID-19 vaccine. Measured with immunoSEQ multiplex PCR; TCRdb has only the in-frame clones, and not every one. Of over 85,000 clones listed, roughly 84% are singletons. Sequencing was performed on peripheral blood, taken on day 0 of AZD1222 vaccination. These receptors came from an adult in good health. Each CDR3 is given with its conserved first and last residue. Fields, in order: clone size, V gene, D gene, J gene, CDR3 protein, CDR3 DNA. The D gene is left open where the match is weak. Size tells how often a clone was seen (once, few, many) or the class of an expanded clone, and some rows leave it out.

clone size: .
V gene: TRBV19
D gene: .
J gene: TRBJ1-2
CDR3 protein: CASSRGPAIYGYTF
CDR3 DNA: TGTGCCAGTAGCCGGGGGCCAGCGATCTATGGCTACACCTTC

clone size: .
V gene: TRBV7-2
D gene: TRBD2
J gene: TRBJ2-5
CDR3 protein: CASSLEWAGGGETQYF
CDR3 DNA: TGTGCCAGCAGCTTAGAGTGGGCGGGAGGAGGCGAGACCCAGTACTTC

clone size: .
V gene: TRBV6-5
D gene: .
J gene: TRBJ1-2
CDR3 protein: CASSYSPGMNYGYTF
CDR3 DNA: TGTGCCAGCAGTTACTCGCCAGGGATGAACTATGGCTACACCTTC

clone size: .
V gene: TRBV29-1
D gene: .
J gene: TRBJ1-5
CDR3 protein: CSVAIGASNQPQHF
CDR3 DNA: TGCAGCGTTGCAATCGGGGCAAGCAATCAGCCCCAGCATTTT

clone size: .
V gene: TRBV19
D gene: TRBD1
J gene: TRBJ1-2
CDR3 protein: CASSRDRANYGYTF
CDR3 DNA: TGTGCCAGTAGTAGGGACAGGGCGAACTATGGCTACACCTTC

clone size: .
V gene: TRBV7-6
D gene: .
J gene: TRBJ1-3
CDR3 protein: CASSLGGNTIYF
CDR3 DNA: TGTGCCAGCAGTCTAGGGGGTAACACCATATATTTT

clone size: .
V gene: TRBV25-1
D gene: .
J gene: TRBJ1-4
CDR3 protein: CASSESGTREKLFF
CDR3 DNA: TGTGCCAGCAGTGAATCTGGGACGAGGGAAAAACTGTTTTTT

clone size: .
V gene: TRBV19
D gene: TRBD1
J gene: TRBJ1-2
CDR3 protein: CASSTTEQGAGGYTF
CDR3 DNA: TGTGCCAGTAGTACGACAGAGCAGGGGGCAGGTGGCTACACCTTC

clone size: .
V gene: TRBV7-2
D gene: .
J gene: TRBJ2-2
CDR3 protein: CASSPSINTGELFF
CDR3 DNA: TGTGCCAGCAGCCCCAGCATAAACACCGGGGAGCTGTTTTTT

clone size: .
V gene: TRBV7-5
D gene: .
J gene: TRBJ1-6
CDR3 protein: CARDRDSSLHF
CDR3 DNA: TGTGCCAGAGACAGGGATTCATCCCTCCACTTT

clone size: once
V gene: TRBV3-1/TRBV3-2
D gene: .
J gene: TRBJ1-1
CDR3 protein: CASSQSSTEAFF
CDR3 DNA: TGTGCCAGCAGCCAGTCATCCACTGAAGCTTTCTTT

clone size: .
V gene: TRBV4-3
D gene: TRBD2
J gene: TRBJ2-1
CDR3 protein: CASSQATSGNYNEQFF
CDR3 DNA: TGCGCCAGCAGCCAAGCGACTAGCGGGAATTACAATGAGCAGTTCTTC

clone size: .
V gene: TRBV5-1
D gene: TRBD1
J gene: TRBJ1-2
CDR3 protein: CASSLAGGANYGYTF
CDR3 DNA: TGCGCCAGCAGCTTGGCAGGGGGCGCGAACTATGGCTACACCTTC

clone size: once
V gene: TRBV6-6
D gene: .
J gene: TRBJ1-4
CDR3 protein: CASSPQPREKLFF
CDR3 DNA: TGTGCCAGCAGCCCACAGCCTAGGGAAAAACTGTTTTTT

clone size: .
V gene: TRBV6-1
D gene: TRBD1
J gene: TRBJ1-5
CDR3 protein: CASSGEGQTGFQPQHF
CDR3 DNA: TGTGCCAGCAGTGGAGAGGGACAGACAGGGTTTCAGCCCCAGCATTTT

clone size: .
V gene: TRBV6-1
D gene: TRBD1
J gene: TRBJ1-2
CDR3 protein: CASSERRQGHYGYTF
CDR3 DNA: TGTGCCAGCAGTGAAAGAAGACAGGGGCACTATGGCTACACCTTC

clone size: few
V gene: TRBV12-3/TRBV12-4
D gene: .
J gene: TRBJ1-1
CDR3 protein: CASTAWGTEAFF
CDR3 DNA: TGTGCCAGCACCGCTTGGGGCACTGAAGCTTTCTTT

clone size: .
V gene: TRBV18
D gene: .
J gene: TRBJ2-5
CDR3 protein: CASSPGGKVGAQETQYF
CDR3 DNA: TGTGCCAGCTCACCAGGGGGGAAAGTCGGGGCCCAAGAGACCCAGTACTTC

clone size: .
V gene: TRBV28
D gene: .
J gene: TRBJ1-1
CDR3 protein: CASSLEGRNTEAFF
CDR3 DNA: TGTGCCAGCAGTTTAGAGGGGAGGAACACTGAAGCTTTCTTT

clone size: .
V gene: TRBV27
D gene: TRBD2
J gene: TRBJ2-1
CDR3 protein: CASSSLTSGRREQFF
CDR3 DNA: TGTGCCAGCAGTTCCCTGACTAGCGGGAGGCGTGAGCAGTTCTTC

clone size: .
V gene: TRBV15
D gene: TRBD1
J gene: TRBJ2-3
CDR3 protein: CATSRVGDRITDTQYF
CDR3 DNA: TGTGCCACCAGCAGGGTCGGGGACAGAATTACAGATACGCAGTATTTT

clone size: .
V gene: TRBV29-1
D gene: .
J gene: TRBJ2-7
CDR3 protein: CSVVVGGYEQYF
CDR3 DNA: TGCAGCGTTGTGGTCGGCGGGTACGAGCAGTACTTC

clone size: .
V gene: TRBV3-1/TRBV3-2
D gene: TRBD1
J gene: TRBJ1-1
CDR3 protein: CASSKQVGQGQKAFF
CDR3 DNA: TGTGCCAGCAGCAAACAAGTCGGACAGGGACAGAAAGCTTTCTTT

clone size: .
V gene: TRBV7-8
D gene: TRBD2
J gene: TRBJ2-3
CDR3 protein: CASKLAGEWDTQYF
CDR3 DNA: TGTGCCAGTAAACTAGCGGGGGAGTGGGATACGCAGTATTTT

clone size: .
V gene: TRBV19
D gene: .
J gene: TRBJ1-2
CDR3 protein: CASSGQPDTF
CDR3 DNA: TGTGCCAGTAGCGGACAACCGGACACCTTC

clone size: .
V gene: TRBV19
D gene: .
J gene: TRBJ1-1
CDR3 protein: CASSIEGNTEAFF
CDR3 DNA: TGTGCCAGTAGTATCGAAGGGAACACTGAAGCTTTCTTT

clone size: .
V gene: TRBV30
D gene: .
J gene: TRBJ1-6
CDR3 protein: CAWSVNPGGSPLHF
CDR3 DNA: TGTGCCTGGAGTGTAAATCCGGGCGGTTCACCCCTCCACTTT

clone size: .
V gene: TRBV28
D gene: TRBD1
J gene: TRBJ2-7
CDR3 protein: CAANPGQTYEQYF
CDR3 DNA: TGTGCCGCGAACCCGGGACAGACCTACGAGCAGTACTTC

clone size: .
V gene: TRBV2
D gene: TRBD1
J gene: TRBJ1-5
CDR3 protein: CASSEGGYTGAYQPQHF
CDR3 DNA: TGTGCCAGCAGTGAAGGTGGGTATACAGGGGCTTATCAGCCCCAGCATTTT

clone size: .
V gene: TRBV7-8
D gene: TRBD1
J gene: TRBJ1-2
CDR3 protein: CASSQDRGNYGYTF
CDR3 DNA: TGTGCCAGCAGCCAGGACAGGGGGAACTATGGCTACACCTTC